What follows are 4 T cell receptor beta chains derived from one specimen sequenced in a study of shared clonotypes between healthy human individuals. Using immunoSEQ multiplex PCR, the repertoire was profiled, and TCRdb retains in-frame clones only, with some absent. This sample has about 800,000 clones, with 90% to 98% found just once. It was CD45RO-negative cells, positively selected for CCR7, that made up naive CD8 cells, with terminally differentiated effector memory CD45RA+ cells excluded. Sequenced sample: naive CD8+ T cells sorted from blood. Receptors were obtained from a man under 40 in good health.

The chain employs TRBV7-2 and TRBJ2-7, with TRBD2 matching 12 bases. CDR3 size: 18 residues. Germline CDR1 is SGHTA and CDR2 is FQGNSA. The V segment lost 0 bases and the J segment 4 bases; nucleotides outside the gene matches: 10. The chain's CDR3 is CASSLAGEWTSGNYEQYF. The CDR3 DNA reads TGTGCCAGCAGCTTAGCGGGCGAGTGGACTAGCGGGAATTACGAGCAGTACTTC.

The chain uses TRBV7-9 and TRBJ1-4, with a possible D match to TRBD1 (5 bases). This CDR3 spans 15 amino acids. CDR1 and CDR2 from the germline V gene are SEHNR and FQNEAQ (reference sequence). Trimming removed 5 bases from V and 0 bases from J, with 10 bases in between. The CDR3: CASSQKTATNEKLFF. CDR3 nucleotide sequence: TGTGCCAGCAGCCAAAAGACAGCAACTAATGAAAAACTGTTTTTT.

This chain uses TRBV6-5 with TRBJ1-5, with D possibly being TRBD1 (5 bases). V dropped 8 bases and J dropped 2 bases, with 10 bases sitting between them. The CDR3 runs 13 residues. From germline, CDR1 is MNHEY and CDR2 SVGAGI. The CDR3 DNA is TGTGCCAGCGGGGGAACGGGCAATCAGCCCCAGCATTTT. It yields the protein CASGGTGNQPQHF.

This rearrangement joins TRBV25-1 to TRBJ2-7; D is unresolved. This CDR3 is 13 amino acids long. From germline, CDR1 is MGHDK and CDR2 SYGVNS. Trimming pared 5 bases from V and 7 bases from J, leaving 15 bases between. The CDR3 is CASSMKTAGEQYF. Here the CDR3 DNA reads TGTGCCAGCAGTATGAAGACGGCCGGGGAGCAGTACTTC.